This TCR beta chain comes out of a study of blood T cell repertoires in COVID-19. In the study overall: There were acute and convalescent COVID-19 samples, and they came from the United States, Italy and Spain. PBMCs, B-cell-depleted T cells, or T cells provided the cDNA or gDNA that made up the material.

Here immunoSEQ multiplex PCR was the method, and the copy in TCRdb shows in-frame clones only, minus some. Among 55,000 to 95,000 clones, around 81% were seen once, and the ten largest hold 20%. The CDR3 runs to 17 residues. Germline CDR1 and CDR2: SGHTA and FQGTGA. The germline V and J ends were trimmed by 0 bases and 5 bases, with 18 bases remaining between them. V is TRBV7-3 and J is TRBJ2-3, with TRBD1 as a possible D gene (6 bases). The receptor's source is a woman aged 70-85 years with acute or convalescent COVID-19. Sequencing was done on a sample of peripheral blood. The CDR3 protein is CASSLTGTPRLLDTQYF. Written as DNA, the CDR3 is TGTGCCAGCAGCTTAACGGGGACACCCCGATTATTAGATACGCAGTATTTT.